Following are 10 T cell receptor beta chains from one sample sequenced in a study of siplizumab effects on memory and regulatory T cells (dated by TCRdb to about 2019). Libraries were made using the immunoSEQ multiplex PCR assay. Drawn from immuneACCESS, this table holds only the in-frame rearrangements with V and J called that TCRdb kept. Clones are partly lost; checked studies trace under half to an unresolved V gene and leave the rest unexplained. This sample holds around 100,000 clones; approximately 92% were observed only once. Jointly, the top ten make up 0.14% to 0.15% of the sample. The sample taken for sequencing was CD4+ T cells sorted from blood. These receptors were collected from a human donor in good health.

The gene calls are TRBV7-3 and TRBJ1-1; D is possibly TRBD1 (5 bases). Germline values: CDR1 SGHTA, CDR2 FQGTGA. The CDR3 contains 15 residues. Trimming removed 2 bases from V and 2 bases from J, with 12 bases in between. For the CDR3, the DNA is TGTGCCAGCAGCTTACTAGGGCAGGGCAACACTGAAGCTTTCTTT. It specifies CASSLLGQGNTEAFF.

The J gene is TRBJ1-1, the V gene TRBV7-2, with D hard to call. CDR3 length: 14 residues. The germline V gene has CDR1 SGHTA and CDR2 FQGNSA. The germline V and J ends were trimmed by 5 bases and 6 bases, with 16 bases remaining between them. The CDR3 sequence is CASSPGGVGAEAFF. CDR3 sequence (DNA): TGTGCCAGCAGCCCAGGCGGGGTTGGCGCTGAAGCTTTCTTT.

The genes are TRBV20-1 and TRBJ2-3; D is unclear. The CDR3 consists of 11 residues. The V end was cut by 6 bases, the J end by 4 bases, with 8 bases between. Germline CDR1 is DFQATT and CDR2 is SNEGSKA (reference sequence). The CDR3 sequence is CSAPLSDTQYF. CDR3 bases: TGCAGTGCGCCTTTATCAGATACGCAGTATTTT.

This chain links TRBV19 with TRBJ1-1; D unresolved. Germline V gives CDR1 LNHDA, CDR2 SQIVND (reference sequence). Trimming shortened V by 5 bases and J by 2 bases, and 15 bases separated the two germline ends. This CDR3 region has 15 residues. CDR3 coding DNA: TGTGCCAGTAGTTGGGAGGTCCACACTAACACTGAAGCTTTCTTT. Amino acids: CASSWEVHTNTEAFF.

This clone has just one count. The V and J genes are TRBV10-2 and TRBJ2-7; 12 nucleotides align to TRBD2. The CDR3 is made up of 15 amino acids. The junction had 2 bases not matched to a gene; V was cut back by 4 bases and J by 1 base. Germline V gene data show CDR1 as WSHSY and CDR2 as SAAADI. CDR3 DNA: TGCGCCAGCAGTGTCGGACTAGCGGGGTCCTACGAGCAGTACTTC. Protein product: CASSVGLAGSYEQYF.

In DNA, the CDR3 is TGTGCCAGCAGCGTAGAGGAAACTTCTCGGAACATTCAGTACTTC. It translates to CASSVEETSRNIQYF. The genes are TRBV9 and TRBJ2-4; D is uncertain. The V gene lost 0 bases and the J gene lost 7 bases, with 14 bases spanning the gap. This CDR3 region has 15 residues. Germline V gene lookup returns CDR1 SGDLS and CDR2 YYNGEE.

J is TRBJ1-5 and V is TRBV7-9; D remains ambiguous. The CDR3 contains 12 residues. The V end was cut by 6 bases, the J end by 0 bases, with 3 bases between. Germline loops: CDR1 SEHNR, CDR2 FQNEAQ (reference sequence). CDR3 DNA sequence: TGTGCCAGCAGTGATAGCAATCAGCCCCAGCATTTT. Protein sequence: CASSDSNQPQHF.

The CDR3 region has the DNA TGTGCCAGCAGCTTGGGCCCCAGTGGTTATGGCTACACCTTC. Translating gives CASSLGPSGYGYTF. This chain uses TRBV5-6 with TRBJ1-2; D gene ambiguous. The CDR3 extends over 14 amino acids. Trimming pared 0 bases from V and 5 bases from J, leaving 11 bases between. Germline V CDR1 and CDR2: SGHDT, YYEEEE.

V is TRBV10-2 and J is TRBJ2-5; the D is unclear. The V gene's germline CDR1 is WSHSY and CDR2 SAAADI. This CDR3 region has 14 residues. The germline V and J ends were trimmed by 1 base and 2 bases, with 8 bases remaining between them. The CDR3 loop is CASSELKGQETQYF. The CDR3 DNA sequence: TGCGCCAGCAGTGAGTTAAAAGGACAAGAGACCCAGTACTTC.

This chain links TRBV15 with TRBJ2-7; unclear D gene. The length of the CDR3 is 15 residues. V was shortened by 0 bases and J by 1 base, with 10 bases between the two germline ends. Looked up from germline, CDR1 is LNHNV and CDR2 is YYDKDF (reference sequence). The CDR3 is CATSRDGSGSYEQYF. DNA of the CDR3: TGTGCCACCAGCAGAGACGGCTCCGGTTCCTACGAGCAGTACTTC.